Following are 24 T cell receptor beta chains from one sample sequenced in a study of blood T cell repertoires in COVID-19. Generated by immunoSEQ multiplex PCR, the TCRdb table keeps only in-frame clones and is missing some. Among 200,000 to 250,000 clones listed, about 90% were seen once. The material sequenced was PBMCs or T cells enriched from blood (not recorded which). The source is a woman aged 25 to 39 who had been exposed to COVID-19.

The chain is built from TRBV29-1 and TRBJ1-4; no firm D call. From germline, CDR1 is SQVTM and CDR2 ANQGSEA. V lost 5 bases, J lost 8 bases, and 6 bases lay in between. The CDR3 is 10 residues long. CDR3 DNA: TGCAGCGTTTATAAAGAAAAACTGTTTTTT. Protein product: CSVYKEKLFF.

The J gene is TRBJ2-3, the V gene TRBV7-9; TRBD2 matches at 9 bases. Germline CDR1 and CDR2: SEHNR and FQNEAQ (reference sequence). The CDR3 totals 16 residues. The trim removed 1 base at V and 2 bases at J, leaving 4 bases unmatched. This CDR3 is CASSLGGGRDTDTQYF. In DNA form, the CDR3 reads TGTGCCAGCAGCTTAGGTGGCGGGAGGGACACAGATACGCAGTATTTT.

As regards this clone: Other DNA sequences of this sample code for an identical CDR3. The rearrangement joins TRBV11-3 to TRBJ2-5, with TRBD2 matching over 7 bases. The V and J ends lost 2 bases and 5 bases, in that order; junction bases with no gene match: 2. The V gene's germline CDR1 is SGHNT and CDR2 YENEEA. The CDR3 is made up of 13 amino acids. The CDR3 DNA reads TGTGCCAGCAGCTTAAAGGGAGGGGAGACCCAGTACTTC. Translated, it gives CASSLKGGETQYF.

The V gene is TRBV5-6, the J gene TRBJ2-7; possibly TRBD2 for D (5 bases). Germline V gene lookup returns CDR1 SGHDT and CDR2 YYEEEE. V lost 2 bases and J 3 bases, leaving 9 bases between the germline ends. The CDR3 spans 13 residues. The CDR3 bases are TGTGCCAGCAGCTTTACTAGAATCTACGAGCAGTACTTC. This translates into CASSFTRIYEQYF.

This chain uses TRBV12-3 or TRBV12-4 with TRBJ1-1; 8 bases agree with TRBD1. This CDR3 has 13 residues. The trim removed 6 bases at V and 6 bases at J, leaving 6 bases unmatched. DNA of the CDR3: TGTGCCAGCAGCGTCGACAGGGGCGCTGAAGCTTTCTTT. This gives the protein CASSVDRGAEAFF.

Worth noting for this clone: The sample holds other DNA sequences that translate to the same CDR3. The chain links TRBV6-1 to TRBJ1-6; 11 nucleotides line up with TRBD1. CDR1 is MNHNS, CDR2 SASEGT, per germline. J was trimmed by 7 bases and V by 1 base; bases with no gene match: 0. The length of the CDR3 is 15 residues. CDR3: CASSEGTGGNSPLHF. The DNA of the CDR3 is TGTGCCAGCAGTGAAGGGACAGGGGGCAATTCACCCCTCCACTTT.

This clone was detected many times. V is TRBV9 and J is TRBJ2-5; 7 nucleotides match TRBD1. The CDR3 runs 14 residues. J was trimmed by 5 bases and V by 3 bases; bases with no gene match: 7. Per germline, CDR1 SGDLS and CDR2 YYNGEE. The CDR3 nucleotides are TGTGCCAGCAGCGAGGGACAGCGGCTTGAGACCCAGTACTTC. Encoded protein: CASSEGQRLETQYF.

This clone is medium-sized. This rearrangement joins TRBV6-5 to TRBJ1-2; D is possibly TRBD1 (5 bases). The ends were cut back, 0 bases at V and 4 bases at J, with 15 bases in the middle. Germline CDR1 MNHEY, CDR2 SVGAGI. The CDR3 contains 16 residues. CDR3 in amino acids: CASSYSRAGPIYGYTF. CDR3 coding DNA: TGTGCCAGCAGTTACTCGCGTGCAGGGCCAATCTATGGCTACACCTTC.

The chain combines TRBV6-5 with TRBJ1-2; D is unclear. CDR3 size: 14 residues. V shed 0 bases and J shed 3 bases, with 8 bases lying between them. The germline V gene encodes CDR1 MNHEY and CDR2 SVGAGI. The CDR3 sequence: CASSYSPPDYGYTF. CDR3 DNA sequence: TGTGCCAGCAGTTACTCGCCCCCGGACTATGGCTACACCTTC.

Here the CDR3 DNA reads TGTGCCAGCAGCGTCCGACTCGCGGACATACCGGATGGCTACACCTTC. This gives the protein CASSVRLADIPDGYTF. V and J are TRBV9 and TRBJ1-2, with a weak D call TRBD1 (5 bases). The V end was cut by 2 bases, the J end by 6 bases, with 20 bases between. Germline V CDR1 and CDR2: SGDLS, YYNGEE. This CDR3 is 16 amino acids long.

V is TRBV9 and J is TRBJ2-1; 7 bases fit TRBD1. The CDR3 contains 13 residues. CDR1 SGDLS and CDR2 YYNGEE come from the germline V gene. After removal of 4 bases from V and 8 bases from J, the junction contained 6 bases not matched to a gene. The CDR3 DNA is TGTGCCAGCAGCAGACAGGGTTTGGATGAGCAGTTCTTC. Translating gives CASSRQGLDEQFF.

In DNA form, the CDR3 reads TGTGCCAGTACCGCGACACGATTCACAGATACGCAGTATTTT. Translated, it gives CASTATRFTDTQYF. The rearrangement uses TRBV19 and TRBJ2-3; D is uncertain. The CDR3 has 14 residues. Trimming took off 7 bases at V and 2 bases at J, with 13 bases between the two ends. Germline lookup yields CDR1 LNHDA and CDR2 SQIVND (reference sequence).

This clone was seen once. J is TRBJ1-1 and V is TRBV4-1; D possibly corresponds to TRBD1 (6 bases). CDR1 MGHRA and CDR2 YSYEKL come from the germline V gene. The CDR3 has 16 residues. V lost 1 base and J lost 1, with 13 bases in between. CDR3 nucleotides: TGCGCCAGCAGCCAAGCTATCGGGACAACGAACACTGAAGCTTTCTTT. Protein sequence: CASSQAIGTTNTEAFF.

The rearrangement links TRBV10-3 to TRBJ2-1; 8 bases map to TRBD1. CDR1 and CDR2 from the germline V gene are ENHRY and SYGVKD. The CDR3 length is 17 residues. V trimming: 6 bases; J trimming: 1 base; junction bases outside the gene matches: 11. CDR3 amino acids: CAIRGGTGGKSYNEQFF. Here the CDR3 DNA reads TGTGCCATCAGGGGCGGGACAGGCGGGAAATCCTACAATGAGCAGTTCTTC.

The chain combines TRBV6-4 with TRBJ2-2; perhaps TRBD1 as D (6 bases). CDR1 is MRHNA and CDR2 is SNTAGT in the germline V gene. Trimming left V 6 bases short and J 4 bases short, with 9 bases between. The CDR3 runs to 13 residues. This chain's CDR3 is CASSLRGTGELFF. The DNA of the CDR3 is TGTGCCAGCAGCCTCAGGGGCACCGGGGAGCTGTTTTTT.

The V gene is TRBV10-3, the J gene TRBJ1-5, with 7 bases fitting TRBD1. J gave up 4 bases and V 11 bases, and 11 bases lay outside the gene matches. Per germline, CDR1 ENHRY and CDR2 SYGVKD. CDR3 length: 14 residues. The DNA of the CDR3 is TGTGCCGTCTCCTCGGGACAGCTTAATCAGCCCCAGCATTTT. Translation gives CAVSSGQLNQPQHF.

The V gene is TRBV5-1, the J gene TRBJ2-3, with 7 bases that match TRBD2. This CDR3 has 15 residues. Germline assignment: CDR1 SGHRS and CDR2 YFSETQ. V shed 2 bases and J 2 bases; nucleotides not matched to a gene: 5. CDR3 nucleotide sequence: TGCGCCAGCAGCTTCAGCGGGACCCTCACAGATACGCAGTATTTT. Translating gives CASSFSGTLTDTQYF.

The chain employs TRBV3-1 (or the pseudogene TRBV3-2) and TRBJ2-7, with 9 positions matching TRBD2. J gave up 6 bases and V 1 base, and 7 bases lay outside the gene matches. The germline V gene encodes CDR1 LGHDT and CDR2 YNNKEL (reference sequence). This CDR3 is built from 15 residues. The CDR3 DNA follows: TGTGCCAGCAGCCAAGGGCGGGAGGGCCGTCTCGAGCAGTACTTC. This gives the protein CASSQGREGRLEQYF.

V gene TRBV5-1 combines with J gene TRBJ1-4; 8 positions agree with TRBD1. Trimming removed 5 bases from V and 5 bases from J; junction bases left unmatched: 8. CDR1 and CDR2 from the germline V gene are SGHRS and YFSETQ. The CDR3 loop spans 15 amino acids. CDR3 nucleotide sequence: TGCGCCAGCAGTCGCGGGGACAGGCTCAATGAAAAACTGTTTTTT. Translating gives CASSRGDRLNEKLFF.

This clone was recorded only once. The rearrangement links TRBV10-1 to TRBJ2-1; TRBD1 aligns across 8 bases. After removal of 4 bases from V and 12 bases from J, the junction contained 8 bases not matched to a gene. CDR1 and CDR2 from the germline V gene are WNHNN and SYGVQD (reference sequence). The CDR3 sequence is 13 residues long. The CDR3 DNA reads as TGCGCCAGCAGTGCAGGCGACAGGGGCGTGCAGTTCTTC. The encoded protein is CASSAGDRGVQFF.

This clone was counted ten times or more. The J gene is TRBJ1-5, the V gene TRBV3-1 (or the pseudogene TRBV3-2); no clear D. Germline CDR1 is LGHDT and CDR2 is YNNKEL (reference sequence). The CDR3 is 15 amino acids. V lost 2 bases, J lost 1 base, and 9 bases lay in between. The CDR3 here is CASSQNSGSNQPQHF. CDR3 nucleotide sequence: TGTGCCAGCAGCCAAAACTCCGGGAGCAATCAGCCCCAGCATTTT.

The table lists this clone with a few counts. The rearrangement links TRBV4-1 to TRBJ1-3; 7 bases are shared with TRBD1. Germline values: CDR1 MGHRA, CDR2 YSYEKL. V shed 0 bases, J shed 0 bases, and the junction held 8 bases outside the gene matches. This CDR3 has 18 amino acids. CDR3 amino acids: CASSQEGGAISSGNTIYF. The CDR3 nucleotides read TGCGCCAGCAGCCAAGAAGGGGGCGCTATTAGCTCTGGAAACACCATATATTTT.

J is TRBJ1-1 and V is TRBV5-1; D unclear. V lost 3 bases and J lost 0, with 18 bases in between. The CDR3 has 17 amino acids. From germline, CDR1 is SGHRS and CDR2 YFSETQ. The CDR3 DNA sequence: TGCGCCAGCAGCTACGGACCCGGCGGGGTATTGAACACTGAAGCTTTCTTT. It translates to CASSYGPGGVLNTEAFF.

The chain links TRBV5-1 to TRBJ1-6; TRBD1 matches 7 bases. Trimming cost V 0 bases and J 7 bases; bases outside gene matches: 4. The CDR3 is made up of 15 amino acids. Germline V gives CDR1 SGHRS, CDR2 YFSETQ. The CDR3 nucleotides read TGCGCCAGCAGCTTGGACAGGGGCGGCAATTCACCCCTCCACTTT. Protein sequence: CASSLDRGGNSPLHF.